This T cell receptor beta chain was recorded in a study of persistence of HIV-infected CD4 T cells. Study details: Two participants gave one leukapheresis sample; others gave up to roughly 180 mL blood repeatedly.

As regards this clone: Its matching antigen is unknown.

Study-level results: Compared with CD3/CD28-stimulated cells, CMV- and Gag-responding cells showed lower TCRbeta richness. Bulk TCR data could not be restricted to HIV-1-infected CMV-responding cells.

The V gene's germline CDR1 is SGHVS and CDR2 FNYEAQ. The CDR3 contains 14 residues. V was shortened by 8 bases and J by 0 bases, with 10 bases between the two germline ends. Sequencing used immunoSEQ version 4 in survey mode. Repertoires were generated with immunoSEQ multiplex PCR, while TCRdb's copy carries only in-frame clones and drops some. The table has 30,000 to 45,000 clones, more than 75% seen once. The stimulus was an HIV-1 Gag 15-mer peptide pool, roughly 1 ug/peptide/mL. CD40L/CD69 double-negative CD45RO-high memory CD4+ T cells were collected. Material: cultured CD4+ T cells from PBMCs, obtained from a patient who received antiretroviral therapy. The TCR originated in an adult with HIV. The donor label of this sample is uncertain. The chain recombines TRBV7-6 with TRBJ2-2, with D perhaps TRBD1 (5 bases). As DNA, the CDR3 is TGTGCCAGCGGGGCCAGCGCGAACACCGGGGAGCTGTTTTTT. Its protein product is CASGASANTGELFF.